One and the same sample provided the 15 T cell receptor beta chains below, sequenced in a study of cytomegalovirus exposure and HLA in healthy donors. The PCR ran on 60 Vbeta and 13 Jbeta primers. Sequencing used immunoSEQ multiplex PCR; TCRdb keeps in-frame clones, though not all of them. Altogether 150,000 to 190,000 clones are present, about 88% being singletons, with the ten largest covering 2% to 2.5%. Sequenced material: PBMCs. The receptor set was obtained from a woman between 18 and 29 years old in good health and CMV-seronegative.

The chain combines TRBV19 with TRBJ1-3; possible D gene TRBD1, 6 bases. The germline V gene has CDR1 LNHDA and CDR2 SQIVND (reference sequence). Trimming removed 5 bases from V and 2 bases from J, with 13 bases in between. The CDR3 runs 15 residues. CDR3 DNA sequence: TGTGCCAGTAGTCTACGACAGGCGGCTGGAAACACCATATATTTT. Residues: CASSLRQAAGNTIYF.

The rearrangement links TRBV18 to TRBJ1-4; TRBD1 agrees at 7 bases. V lost 3 bases, J lost 5 bases, and 6 bases stayed unmatched. CDR1 KGHSH and CDR2 LQKENI come from the germline V gene. CDR3 length: 15 residues. The chain's CDR3 is CASSPGTVGNEKLFF. The CDR3 nucleotides are TGTGCCAGCTCACCGGGGACAGTTGGAAATGAAAAACTGTTTTTT.

This clone has only one observation. The chain uses TRBV7-3 and TRBJ2-5; 7 nucleotides align to TRBD2. Germline V gene sequence: CDR1 SGHTA, CDR2 FQGTGA. This CDR3 has 15 amino acids. V trimming: 5 bases; J trimming: 4 bases; junction bases outside the gene matches: 10. CDR3 region: CASSPAPREGETQYF. Here the CDR3 DNA reads TGTGCCAGCAGCCCCGCCCCCAGGGAGGGAGAGACCCAGTACTTC.

This clone has only one observation. This chain connects TRBV30 to TRBJ1-6; a possible D gene is TRBD1 (5 bases). Looked up from germline, CDR1 is GTSNPN and CDR2 is SVGIG (reference sequence). V lost 3 bases to trimming and J lost 0 bases, with 9 bases between them. This CDR3 region has 15 residues. The CDR3 region has the DNA TGTGCCTGGAGCCAGGGAGGCTCCTATAATTCACCCCTCCACTTT. Protein sequence: CAWSQGGSYNSPLHF.

The rearrangement uses TRBV2 and TRBJ2-5; 8 nucleotides agree with TRBD1. Germline-derived CDR1 and CDR2 are SNHLY and FYNNEI. V dropped 6 bases and J dropped 1; count of bases not matched to a gene: 10. This CDR3 is built from 16 residues. CDR3 loop: CASSEPDRALQETQYF. CDR3 DNA: TGTGCCAGCAGCGAACCGGACAGGGCCCTCCAAGAGACCCAGTACTTC.

J is TRBJ2-3 and V is TRBV20-1; D is unclear. Trimming stripped 4 bases from V and 6 bases from J, with 8 bases between. The length of the CDR3 is 11 residues. Germline loops: CDR1 DFQATT, CDR2 SNEGSKA (reference sequence). The DNA for the CDR3 is TGCAGTGCTATACATGTGGATACGCAGTATTTT. Translation: CSAIHVDTQYF.

The J gene is TRBJ2-2, the V gene TRBV7-9, with a possible D match to TRBD2 (6 bases). The V end lost 6 bases, the J end lost 6 bases, and 14 bases lay between the germline ends. This CDR3 region has 14 residues. Germline V gene sequence: CDR1 SEHNR, CDR2 FQNEAQ (reference sequence). The CDR3 coding sequence is TGTGCCAGCAGGCCGACTAGTTATGCCGGGGAGCTGTTTTTT. It yields the protein CASRPTSYAGELFF.

The CDR3 nucleotides read TGTGCCAGCAGTTTAACCGGGACAGTAGGGACAGATACGCAGTATTTT. Translation: CASSLTGTVGTDTQYF. The chain recombines TRBV27 with TRBJ2-3, with TRBD1 matching 7 bases. The CDR3 sequence is 16 residues long. The V gene's germline CDR1 is MNHEY and CDR2 SMNVEV (reference sequence). Trimming took 2 bases from V and 3 from J; bases not matched to a gene: 8.

The genes are TRBV28 and TRBJ1-2; 8 bases agree with TRBD1. CDR3 length: 11 residues. Trimming at V came to 8 bases and at J to 4 bases, leaving 0 bases not matched to a gene. Germline assignment: CDR1 MDHEN and CDR2 SYDVKM. This CDR3 reads CASGQGYGYTF. The CDR3 nucleotides read TGTGCCAGCGGACAGGGCTATGGCTACACCTTC.

This clone was counted between two and nine times. The V and J genes are TRBV6-6 and TRBJ2-7, with 9 bases aligning to TRBD1. Germline CDR1 MNHNY, CDR2 SVGAGI (reference sequence). CDR3 size: 16 residues. With V trimmed by 6 bases and J by 3 bases, 12 bases remained unmatched. The CDR3 coding sequence is TGTGCCAGCAGGCACCTCGGCCGGGACAGGGACTACGAGCAGTACTTC. Translating it yields CASRHLGRDRDYEQYF.

This chain uses TRBV28 with TRBJ2-5; weak D call: TRBD2 (7 bases). CDR1 and CDR2 (germline): MDHEN, SYDVKM. V gave up 4 bases and J gave up 11 bases, with 26 bases separating them. This CDR3 has 16 residues. For the CDR3, the DNA is TGTGCCAGCAGTTATCTCCCCTGGAGGGGGGGATATGAGCAGTACTTC. The encoded protein is CASSYLPWRGGYEQYF.

This chain joins TRBV7-9 and TRBJ2-1; TRBD2 is a possible D gene (6 bases). The CDR3 is 16 residues long. Germline values: CDR1 SEHNR, CDR2 FQNEAQ (reference sequence). V was cut by 5 bases and J by 8 bases, with 22 bases left in between. The CDR3 loop reads CASSLGAGQPPHEQFF. The CDR3 region has the DNA TGTGCCAGCAGCCTGGGAGCGGGCCAACCCCCACATGAGCAGTTCTTC.

This rearrangement joins TRBV29-1 to TRBJ2-1; TRBD2 is a possible D gene (6 bases). This CDR3 spans 13 amino acids. Germline V gene sequence: CDR1 SQVTM, CDR2 ANQGSEA. DNA for the CDR3: TGCAGTGGGGGAGGCAGGACTGGGAATGAGCAGTTCTTC. Amino acids: CSGGGRTGNEQFF.

This chain joins TRBV4-1 and TRBJ2-1; 9 positions agree with TRBD1. V gave up 5 bases and J gave up 2 bases; unmatched junction bases: 4. The germline CDR1 and CDR2 sequences are MGHRA and YSYEKL. The CDR3 runs 15 residues. CDR3 residues: CASSLQGATYNEQFF. The DNA for the CDR3 is TGCGCCAGCAGCTTACAGGGGGCAACCTACAATGAGCAGTTCTTC.

This sequence joins TRBV11-2 and TRBJ2-5; TRBD1 is a possible D gene (6 bases). The J call may be faulty, since TRBJ2-7 better matches the DNA end. Per the germline V gene, CDR1 is SGHAT and CDR2 is FQNNGV. The length of the CDR3 is 14 residues. DNA for the CDR3: TGTGCCAGCAGCTTTTCGACAGGCTACTACGAGCAGTACTTC. It codes for CASSFSTGYYEQYF.